Included here is one T cell receptor beta chain sequence, with context. As yet, its antigen is unknown. The record originates from a study of spatial heterogeneity in lung cancer. Overall study: Alpha-chain sequences were consistently detected in smaller numbers than beta-chain sequences.

Indicated time point: sample taken at primary tumor resection. Untreated early-stage non-small cell lung cancer patients, over 55 in total, were the donors. Unsorted whole RNA of tumor, nontumor lung or frozen PBMC was sequenced. Study outcomes and limitations: As ubiquitous and regional nonsynonymous mutations varied, counts of ubiquitous and regional expanded TCRs tracked them, respectively. It was found that expanded intratumoral alpha and beta TCR counts tracked tumor mutation counts.

Trimming left V 5 bases short and J 9 bases short, with 20 bases between. The CDR3 is made up of 15 amino acids. CDR1 is WSHSY and CDR2 is SAAADI in the germline V gene. TCRdb independently ran MiXCR on the 5' RACE reads; one entry per CDR3 protein. Of 5,700 or so distinct CDR3 sequences in the sample, about 3.9% were seen once. This sample comprised lung tumor tissue, obtained at surgery. This clonotype was obtained from a female donor with early-stage non-small cell lung cancer. V and J are TRBV10-2 and TRBJ2-1; D perhaps matches TRBD2 (5 bases). The CDR3 DNA reads as TGCGCCAGCAGTATTCGCACGCGAGGCGCGGGTGAGCAGTTCTTC. Translation gives CASSIRTRGAGEQFF.